This T cell receptor (beta chain) stems from a study of cytomegalovirus exposure and HLA in healthy donors. Trimming removed 4 bases from V and 0 bases from J, with 8 bases in between. The V gene's germline CDR1 is SGDLS and CDR2 YYNGEE. The CDR3 consists of 13 residues. PCR employed 60 Vbeta and 13 Jbeta primers. Using immunoSEQ multiplex PCR, the repertoire was profiled, and TCRdb retains in-frame clones only, with some absent. The data show around 120,000 clones, roughly 78% seen once. V gene TRBV9 combines with J gene TRBJ2-7; D unclear. The sample comprised PBMCs. This clonotype originated in a male donor in good health and CMV-seronegative. The CDR3: CASSPPSSYEQYF. Written as DNA, the CDR3 is TGTGCCAGCAGCCCTCCGAGCTCCTACGAGCAGTACTTC.